This T cell receptor (beta chain) comes out of a study of CXCR3-negative and CXCR3-positive naive CD8 T cells. Overall study results and limits: Within a donor, both naive subsets shared TRBV-TRBJ usage, unlike memory cells.

UMI-tagged TRB cDNA libraries were built via 5' RACE. TCRdb reanalyzed the 5' RACE reads, giving one entry per CDR3 protein sequence and no DNA. The sample has about 39,000 distinct CDR3 sequences. About this clonotype: Its antigen is unidentified.

Identification of naive CD8+ T cells rested on CD45RO-CCR7+CD27+CD95- status. The V gene's germline CDR1 is DFQATT and CDR2 SNEGSKA (reference sequence). The CDR3 consists of 16 residues. The sequenced sample consisted of naive CXCR3- CD8+ T cells from blood. The subset denotes: CD45RO-CCR7+CD27+CD95- naive CD8+ T cells lacking CXCR3 (TNR3-). The receptor was derived from a human donor in good health. Some clones in this sample may be carry-over from other donors' samples. This chain joins TRBV20-1 and TRBJ2-7; TCRdb picks TRBD1, but there is no DNA to check that call. CDR3 residues: CSARPLPAPGGYEQYF.